One T cell receptor beta chain is described in this entry. Sequenced by immunoSEQ multiplex PCR; TCRdb stores in-frame clones only, minus some. The sample holds some 150,000 clones; 70% to 90% are singletons and the top ten take over 7%. Germline-derived CDR1 and CDR2 are KGHDR and SFDVKD. V shed 6 bases and J 4 bases; nucleotides not matched to a gene: 14. CDR3 length: 18 residues. The data belong to a study of blood T cell repertoires in COVID-19. The V call is TRBV24-1, the J call TRBJ2-7; 13 bases line up with TRBD2. The origin of this receptor is a woman aged 80 or over in a cohort sampled during active or convalescent COVID-19. Material for sequencing was peripheral blood. Written as DNA, the CDR3 is TGTGCCACCAGTCCTAAATTTTCCGGGACTAGCGGGGCTTACGAGCAGTACTTC. It translates to CATSPKFSGTSGAYEQYF.